This TCR beta chain emerged from a study of blood T cell repertoires in COVID-19. About the study: Sites across the United States, Italy and Spain contributed samples from acute and convalescent COVID-19. T cells, B-cell-depleted T cells, or PBMCs supplied cDNA or gDNA.

V lost 4 bases, J lost 5 bases, and 19 bases stayed unmatched. The CDR3 is 21 residues long. The germline V gene has CDR1 SGDLS and CDR2 YYNGEE. TCRdb's copy holds only in-frame clones and misses some; the assay was immunoSEQ multiplex PCR. The sample has about 190,000 clones, approximately 90% seen once. The sample comprised peripheral blood. The receptor was isolated from a human donor in a cohort sampled during active COVID-19. The chain links TRBV9 to TRBJ2-2, with 14 bases that match TRBD2. The CDR3 DNA is TGTGCCAGCAGCCCCCGACCTCTGACTAGCGGGAGGGGGGGTGGGACCGGGGAGCTGTTTTTT. Its protein is CASSPRPLTSGRGGGTGELFF.